This passage covers 25 T cell receptor beta chains from one sample sequenced in a study of blood T cell repertoires in COVID-19. Clones were sequenced by immunoSEQ multiplex PCR, and TCRdb holds only the in-frame ones, with some missing. In the table there are roughly 150,000 clones, approximately 83% of which are singletons. The specimen was peripheral blood. The source is a man between 65 and 80 years old with active or convalescent COVID-19.

The CDR3 region has the DNA TGCGCCAGCAGAAAGGGCGGAACAGGGGAGAACACCGGGGAGCTGTTTTTT. Protein product: CASRKGGTGENTGELFF. This chain connects TRBV5-1 to TRBJ2-2, with 7 bases lining up with TRBD1. The length of the CDR3 is 17 residues. CDR1 and CDR2 (germline): SGHRS, YFSETQ. Trimming cost V 5 bases and J 1 base; bases outside gene matches: 11.

CDR3 in amino acids: CASSLLGQGGEKLFF. DNA for the CDR3: TGTGCCAGCTCGCTACTAGGACAGGGGGGCGAAAAACTGTTTTTT. The chain is built from TRBV18 and TRBJ1-4; 10 bases are a match to TRBD1. The CDR3 spans 15 residues. The germline V gene has CDR1 KGHSH and CDR2 LQKENI. V lost 6 bases to trimming and J lost 8 bases; unmatched junction nucleotides: 9.

The V and J genes are TRBV28 and TRBJ1-1; no reliable D call. CDR3 size: 11 residues. Germline-derived CDR1 and CDR2 are MDHEN and SYDVKM. Deletions cut 6 bases from V and 3 bases from J, with 5 bases between. As DNA, the CDR3 is TGTGCCAGCAGCCTATACACTGAAGCTTTCTTT. Translating gives CASSLYTEAFF.

This clone was found once. This chain joins TRBV2 and TRBJ1-5; D is perhaps TRBD1 (5 bases). The germline CDR1 and CDR2 sequences are SNHLY and FYNNEI. The CDR3 sequence is 14 residues long. V gave up 3 bases and J gave up 6 bases, with 12 bases separating them. CDR3 amino acids: CASSDYAGFQPQHF. The CDR3 nucleotides are TGTGCCAGCAGTGATTATGCAGGGTTTCAGCCCCAGCATTTT.

This clone appeared a few times. V usage is TRBV7-8 and J usage is TRBJ1-1; D may be TRBD1 (6 bases). Per the germline V gene, CDR1 is SGHVS and CDR2 is FQNEAQ. This CDR3 has 14 residues. V lost 3 bases and J lost 5, with 13 bases in between. CDR3 amino acids: CASSFQGQGTEAFF. The CDR3 DNA reads TGTGCCAGCAGCTTCCAGGGCCAGGGGACTGAAGCTTTCTTT.

The V call is TRBV28, the J call TRBJ2-7; 8 nucleotides line up with TRBD2. Germline loops: CDR1 MDHEN, CDR2 SYDVKM. The J segment lost 0 bases and the V segment lost 7 bases, leaving 5 bases of the junction unmatched. This CDR3 is 14 amino acids long. CDR3: CASISGASSYEQYF. As DNA, the CDR3 is TGTGCCAGCATTAGCGGGGCAAGCTCCTACGAGCAGTACTTC.

The rearrangement uses TRBV3-1 (or the pseudogene TRBV3-2) and TRBJ2-1, with 12 bases identical to TRBD2. The length of the CDR3 is 18 residues. Germline V CDR1 and CDR2: LGHDT, YNNKEL (reference sequence). With 4 bases clipped from V and 8 bases from J, the junction kept 15 bases outside the gene matches. CDR3 sequence reads: CASSPTSGSSGWGDEQFF. CDR3 sequence (DNA): TGTGCCAGCAGCCCGACTAGCGGGAGTTCGGGGTGGGGTGATGAGCAGTTCTTC.

The genes are TRBV2 and TRBJ2-2; 11 nucleotides line up with TRBD1. The CDR3 is made up of 14 amino acids. The V segment lost 8 bases and the J segment 4 bases; nucleotides outside the gene matches: 3. Germline CDR1 SNHLY, CDR2 FYNNEI. CDR3 sequence: CASAGTGGTGELFF. The CDR3 DNA reads as TGTGCCAGCGCCGGGACAGGGGGCACCGGGGAGCTGTTTTTT.

The chain combines TRBV7-2 with TRBJ1-2; TRBD1 is a possible D gene (5 bases). Germline V gene lookup returns CDR1 SGHTA and CDR2 FQGNSA. The CDR3 extends over 14 amino acids. The V gene lost 8 bases and the J gene lost 2 bases, with 15 bases spanning the gap. CDR3 sequence (DNA): TGTGCCAGCCCAAAACGGGGGGAGAACTATGGCTACACCTTC. Translated, it gives CASPKRGENYGYTF.

The chain recombines TRBV5-1 with TRBJ2-2; 9 bases are a match to TRBD1. CDR1 and CDR2 (germline): SGHRS, YFSETQ. The CDR3 is 15 residues long. Trimming removed 4 bases from V and 8 bases from J; junction bases left unmatched: 9. CDR3 residues: CASSLTGTGPGELFF. The CDR3 DNA reads TGCGCCAGCAGCCTCACTGGGACAGGGCCTGGGGAGCTGTTTTTT.

The chain carries TRBV6-2 or TRBV6-3 and TRBJ1-1, with D perhaps matching TRBD1 (6 bases). This CDR3 is built from 17 residues. V was trimmed by 6 bases and J by 0 bases, leaving 20 bases between them. Germline V gene sequence: CDR1 MNHEY, CDR2 SVGEGT. The DNA for the CDR3 is TGTGCCAGCAGCCCACTGCGGGGGGGCTCCCTGAACACTGAAGCTTTCTTT. Residues: CASSPLRGGSLNTEAFF.

The chain is built from TRBV5-4 and TRBJ1-1; 7 bases map to TRBD1. V lost 4 bases to trimming and J lost 0 bases; unmatched junction nucleotides: 6. The CDR3 consists of 15 residues. Germline values: CDR1 SGHNT, CDR2 YYREEE (reference sequence). The CDR3 DNA is TGTGCCAGCAGCCCAGAGGGGGCACTGAACACTGAAGCTTTCTTT. Translating it yields CASSPEGALNTEAFF. Filled out from reference TRBV5-4 and TRBJ1-1, the complete variable domain reads ETGVTQSPTHLIKTRGQQVTLRCSSQSGHNTVSWYQQALGQGPQFIFQYYREEENGRGNFPPRFSGLQFPNYSSELNVNALELDDSALYLCASSPEGALNTEAFFGQGTRLTVV.

The gene calls are TRBV11-2 and TRBJ1-3; no clear D. Trimming left V 5 bases short and J 0 bases short, with 11 bases between. CDR1 is SGHAT, CDR2 FQNNGV, per germline. The CDR3 has 15 residues. CDR3 region: CASSPRGASGNTIYF. CDR3 in DNA: TGTGCCAGCAGCCCGCGGGGAGCCTCTGGAAACACCATATATTTT.

The J gene is TRBJ1-6, the V gene TRBV18; possibly TRBD1 for D (6 bases). V dropped 3 bases and J dropped 8 bases, with 17 bases sitting between them. Germline assignment: CDR1 KGHSH and CDR2 LQKENI. The CDR3 totals 16 residues. The CDR3 nucleotides are TGTGCCAGCTCACCCACATTAACAGGGACCTATTCACCCCTCCACTTT. Translating it yields CASSPTLTGTYSPLHF.

CDR3 sequence: CASSLGGRMQETQYF. As DNA, the CDR3 is TGTGCCAGCAGCTTGGGCGGGAGAATGCAAGAGACCCAGTACTTC. The rearrangement joins TRBV5-4 to TRBJ2-5; 7 bases are a match to TRBD2. Germline CDR1 is SGHNT and CDR2 is YYREEE (reference sequence). Trimming at V came to 0 bases and at J to 2 bases, leaving 4 bases not matched to a gene. The CDR3 spans 15 residues.

The chain employs TRBV6-6 and TRBJ1-1; D is undetermined. Germline V gene sequence: CDR1 MNHNY, CDR2 SVGAGI (reference sequence). The CDR3 covers 14 residues. The germline V and J ends were trimmed by 2 bases and 1 base, with 8 bases remaining between them. This CDR3 reads CASSYEAANTEAFF. The CDR3 nucleotides are TGTGCCAGCAGTTACGAAGCGGCGAACACTGAAGCTTTCTTT.

The rearrangement links TRBV28 to TRBJ1-5; D call uncertain. Trimming took off 5 bases at V and 3 bases at J, with 11 bases between the two ends. This CDR3 comprises 14 residues. CDR1 is MDHEN and CDR2 is SYDVKM in the germline V gene. The CDR3 reads CASSIQAFNQPQHF. The CDR3 coding sequence is TGTGCCAGCAGTATCCAGGCTTTCAATCAGCCCCAGCATTTT.

The chain combines TRBV27 with TRBJ1-3; the D is unclear. The germline V gene has CDR1 MNHEY and CDR2 SMNVEV (reference sequence). V lost 5 bases and J lost 0, with 8 bases in between. The CDR3 has 14 residues. The CDR3 spells CASSPQNSGNTIYF. CDR3 DNA: TGTGCCAGCAGTCCTCAGAACTCTGGAAACACCATATATTTT.

Concerning this clone itself: A much more abundant neighbour one base away suggests this may be a read error. The sample carries other DNA sequences with the same CDR3. V gene TRBV27 combines with J gene TRBJ1-2; D gene uncertain. The CDR3 is made up of 13 amino acids. Germline V gene lookup returns CDR1 MNHEY and CDR2 SMNVEV (reference sequence). Trimming pared 5 bases from V and 2 bases from J, leaving 9 bases between. CDR3 sequence: CASSLRENYGYTF. CDR3 DNA sequence: TGTGCCAGCAGTCTGAGGGAAAACTATGGCTACACCTTC.

The rearrangement links TRBV27 to TRBJ1-1; D may be TRBD1 (6 bases). The germline V gene has CDR1 MNHEY and CDR2 SMNVEV (reference sequence). V shed 1 base and J shed 0 bases, with 12 bases lying between them. This CDR3 contains 16 residues. CDR3 in DNA: TGTGCCAGCAGTTTATGGGGTGGGGGCTTGAACACTGAAGCTTTCTTT. Encoded protein: CASSLWGGGLNTEAFF.

This clone was seen only once. The chain combines TRBV11-2 with TRBJ1-1, with TRBD1 matching 9 bases. After removal of 5 bases from V and 10 bases from J, the junction contained 11 bases not matched to a gene. CDR1 SGHAT and CDR2 FQNNGV come from the germline V gene. The CDR3 sequence is 14 residues long. CDR3 nucleotides: TGTGCCAGCAGCGCCCGACAGGGGGTAAGGGTAGCTTTCTTT. Protein product: CASSARQGVRVAFF. Full variable domain (missing parts from reference TRBV11-2 and TRBJ1-1): EAGVAQSPRYKIIEKRQSVAFWCNPISGHATLYWYQQILGQGPKLLIQFQNNGVVDDSQLPKDRFSAERLKGVDSTLKIQPAKLEDSAVYLCASSARQGVRVAFFGQGTRLTVV.

The chain recombines TRBV7-9 with TRBJ1-2; perhaps TRBD1 as D (6 bases). V was trimmed by 1 base and J by 4 bases, leaving 13 bases between them. CDR1 is SEHNR, CDR2 FQNEAQ, per germline (reference sequence). This CDR3 spans 15 amino acids. The CDR3 loop is CASSLVGGPRYGYTF. The DNA for the CDR3 is TGTGCCAGCAGCTTAGTAGGGGGTCCTCGCTATGGCTACACCTTC.

This chain joins TRBV24-1 and TRBJ2-3, with D possibly matching TRBD1 (5 bases). CDR1 is KGHDR, CDR2 SFDVKD, per germline. This CDR3 is built from 14 residues. The germline V and J ends were trimmed by 1 base and 6 bases, with 10 bases remaining between them. CDR3 in DNA: TGTGCCACCAGTGATTTACAGGTCCCGGATACGCAGTATTTT. Its translation is CATSDLQVPDTQYF.

J is TRBJ1-4 and V is TRBV24-1; no definite D call. The V end was cut by 3 bases, the J end by 8 bases, with 12 bases between. This CDR3 is 14 amino acids long. The germline V gene has CDR1 KGHDR and CDR2 SFDVKD. The CDR3 sequence: CATSDGGWEEKLFF. CDR3 DNA: TGTGCCACCAGTGATGGCGGGTGGGAAGAAAAACTGTTTTTT.

Only one count was recorded for this clone. The V and J genes are TRBV30 and TRBJ1-1; D ambiguous. Trimming took 4 bases from V and 5 from J, leaving 14 bases between them. CDR3 size: 13 residues. Germline values: CDR1 GTSNPN, CDR2 SVGIG (reference sequence). The CDR3: CAWMLTPRTEAFF. As DNA, the CDR3 is TGTGCCTGGATGCTAACCCCGAGGACTGAAGCTTTCTTT. Supplemented by reference TRBV30 and TRBJ1-1, the full variable domain reads SQTIHQWPATLVQPVGSPLSLECTVEGTSNPNLYWYRQAAGRGLQLLFYSVGIGQISSEVPQNLSASRPQDRQFILSSKKLLLSDSGFYLCAWMLTPRTEAFFGQGTRLTVV.